The rows below give T cell receptor beta chains drawn from one sample of a study of T-cell reconstitution after alpha-beta-depleted transplantation in children. In TCRdb, the PCR reads were re-called with MiXCR into one record per CDR3 protein. The data contain some 9,000 distinct CDR3 sequences, approximately 15% of them singletons. The source was PBMCs, mostly from graft donor cells, collected 60 days after TCRalphabeta/CD19-depleted stem cell transplant. The receptors shown here come from a girl in the first two years of life who had a stem cell transplant for combined immunodeficiency, so the T cells may come from the graft donor. Each CDR3 is given with its conserved first and last residue. Each record gives: V gene, J gene, CDR3 length, clone size, D gene, CDR3 protein, CDR3 DNA. The D gene is left open where the match is weak. Size tells how often a clone was seen (once, few, many) or the class of an expanded clone, and some rows leave it out.

TRBV20-1	TRBJ1-2	14	many	-	CSAQRQTVNYGYTF	TGCAGTGCTCAGAGACAGACAGTTAACTATGGCTACACCTTC
TRBV20-1	TRBJ2-1	16	many	-	CSARDARQGTYNEQFF	TGCAGTGCTAGAGATGCCAGGCAGGGCACCTACAATGAGCAGTTCTTC
TRBV5-1	TRBJ2-7	13	few	-	CASPGGRGYEQYF	TGCGCCAGTCCCGGGGGAAGAGGGTACGAGCAGTACTTC
TRBV30	TRBJ1-1	13	few	-	CAWLRQMNTEAFF	TGTGCCTGGCTCAGACAGATGAACACTGAAGCTTTCTTT
TRBV7-3	TRBJ2-7	13	-	TRBD1	CASSLDRGYEQYF	TGTGCCAGCAGCCTTGACAGGGGCTACGAGCAGTACTTC
TRBV7-2	TRBJ2-1	16	few	TRBD2	CASSWVAGGRGGEQFF	TGTGCCAGCAGCTGGGTAGCGGGAGGCCGAGGCGGTGAGCAGTTCTTC
TRBV21-1	TRBJ2-7	14	many	-	CASSKAGQGYEQYF	TGTGCCAGCAGCAAAGCGGGACAGGGCTACGAGCAGTACTTC
TRBV6-1	TRBJ1-1	16	-	TRBD1	CASSVDRGKWNTEAFF	TGTGCCAGCAGTGTTGACAGGGGGAAGTGGAACACTGAAGCTTTCTTT
TRBV5-1	TRBJ1-5	14	-	-	CASSWGGGNQPQHF	TGCGCCAGCAGCTGGGGTGGAGGGAATCAGCCCCAGCATTTT
TRBV9	TRBJ2-1	14	-	TRBD1	CASSEGASYNEQFF	TGTGCCAGCAGCGAGGGGGCCTCCTACAATGAGCAGTTCTTC
TRBV6-2/TRBV6-3	TRBJ1-1	15	few	-	CASRKTGEWDTEAFF	TGTGCCAGCCGGAAAACAGGAGAGTGGGATACTGAAGCTTTCTTT
TRBV6-2/TRBV6-3	TRBJ1-2	13	-	-	CASTTSYNYGYTF	TGTGCCAGCACGACAAGTTATAACTATGGCTACACCTTC
TRBV7-2	TRBJ2-1	16	few	TRBD2	CASSLARSGGGDEQFF	TGTGCCAGCAGCTTAGCTAGGAGCGGGGGAGGCGATGAGCAGTTCTTC
TRBV20-1	TRBJ2-7	15	-	TRBD2	CSADNSGLLRYEQYF	TGCAGTGCAGATAATAGCGGGCTTCTACGTTACGAGCAGTACTTC
TRBV5-1	TRBJ2-5	14	few	TRBD2	CASSRSGGAETQYF	TGCGCCAGCAGCAGGAGCGGGGGGGCGGAGACCCAGTACTTC
TRBV27	TRBJ2-7	15	few	TRBD1	CASSLPRTGLGEQYF	TGTGCCAGCAGTTTACCTCGGACAGGTTTGGGCGAGCAGTACTTC
TRBV7-2	TRBJ2-1	17	-	TRBD2	CASSWGLAGPSYNEQFF	TGTGCCAGCAGCTGGGGACTAGCGGGGCCCTCCTACAATGAGCAGTTCTTC
TRBV29-1	TRBJ2-3	14	many	-	CSVAEQTSTDTQYF	TGCAGCGTTGCCGAGCAAACTAGCACAGATACGCAGTATTTT
TRBV4-3	TRBJ2-7	14	many	TRBD2	CASSQDAGDYEQYF	TGCGCCAGCAGCCAAGATGCGGGGGACTACGAGCAGTACTTC
TRBV15	TRBJ2-3	13	few	-	CATSTASTDTQYF	TGTGCCACCAGCACTGCTAGCACAGATACGCAGTATTTT
TRBV6-2/TRBV6-3	TRBJ2-2	15	few	-	CASSPQRVRPGELFF	TGTGCCAGCAGCCCGCAACGGGTTCGGCCCGGGGAGCTGTTTTTT
TRBV4-3	TRBJ2-7	12	-	-	CASSQDRTEQYF	TGCGCCAGCAGCCAAGATAGGACCGAGCAGTACTTC
TRBV20-1	TRBJ1-2	15	many	TRBD1	CSARVEGQGGYGYTF	TGCAGTGCTAGAGTTGAGGGACAGGGTGGCTATGGCTACACCTTC
TRBV20-1	TRBJ2-3	15	few	TRBD2	CSASPQRGITDTQYF	TGCAGTGCTAGTCCGCAGCGGGGGATTACAGATACGCAGTATTTT
TRBV7-9	TRBJ1-2	13	few	-	CASSLYRDYGYTF	TGTGCCAGCAGCTTATACAGAGACTATGGCTACACCTTC
TRBV20-1	TRBJ1-6	14	many	TRBD1	CSARYRGENSPLHF	TGCAGTGCTAGGTACAGGGGGGAGAATTCACCCCTCCACTTT
TRBV7-9	TRBJ2-3	16	-	-	CASSYLLVGGADTQYF	TGTGCCAGCAGCTATTTACTAGTCGGTGGGGCGGATACGCAGTATTTT
TRBV11-3	TRBJ2-5	13	few	-	CASSLWTQETQYF	TGTGCCAGCAGCTTATGGACCCAAGAGACCCAGTACTTC
TRBV6-1	TRBJ2-5	15	few	-	CASSAQWGSGQTQYF	TGTGCCAGCAGTGCTCAGTGGGGGTCAGGTCAGACCCAGTACTTC
TRBV29-1	TRBJ2-2	15	few	-	CSAAGERISAGELFF	TGCAGCGCCGCGGGCGAACGGATAAGCGCCGGGGAGCTGTTTTTT
TRBV12-3/TRBV12-4	TRBJ2-5	17	many	-	CASSLGVRAPSQETQYF	TGTGCCAGCAGTTTAGGTGTCAGGGCCCCTTCCCAAGAGACCCAGTACTTC
TRBV5-1	TRBJ2-7	14	many	TRBD1	CASSWGQAPGEQYF	TGCGCCAGCAGCTGGGGACAGGCGCCGGGCGAGCAGTACTTC
TRBV24-1	TRBJ2-7	13	-	-	CATSGGSSYEQYF	TGTGCCACCAGTGGAGGGAGCTCCTACGAGCAGTACTTC
TRBV5-5	TRBJ2-3	14	-	-	CASTGPAGTDTQYF	TGTGCCAGCACTGGGCCGGCGGGCACAGATACGCAGTATTTT
TRBV24-1	TRBJ1-2	12	few	TRBD1	CATSGTGKDYTF	TGTGCCACCAGTGGGACAGGCAAAGACTACACCTTC
TRBV5-1	TRBJ2-3	14	-	-	CASSPSGSTDTQYF	TGCGCCAGCAGCCCCAGCGGGAGCACAGATACGCAGTATTTT